The clone carrying this T cell receptor (beta chain) appeared a few times. What it binds is not known. The entry originates in a study of shared clonotypes between healthy human individuals. Study-wide background: Donors had three CD4 naive, three CD4 memory, two CD8 naive and one CD8 memory plate apiece.

Study processing details: From ImmunoSEQ came sequences covering only the junction and carrying no quality scores, so filtering differed. Profiling relied on immunoSEQ multiplex PCR, and the TCRdb table lists in-frame clones only, not all of them. The D gene and trimming were derived from the DNA, and the V and J assignments and clone size from that table. The sample shows about a million clones, roughly 80% of them seen only once. Study-level points and caveats: Generation probabilities were higher for clonotypes shared across all four sorted-subset donors than for unshared ones.

The junction had 6 bases not matched to a gene; V was cut back by 6 bases and J by 0 bases. Germline-derived CDR1 and CDR2 are MDHEN and SYDVKM. CDR3 size: 15 residues. CD4+ cells were split into CD45RA+ naive and CD45RA-negative memory subsets. The sequencing input was memory CD4+ T cells from PBMCs. The subset was: CD45RA-negative fraction. The V gene is TRBV28, the J gene TRBJ1-2; 8 bases fit TRBD1. The receptor's source is a man aged 18 to 30 in good health. Some clones in this sample may be carry-over from other donors' samples. CDR3 region: CASRAGGASNYGYTF. CDR3 DNA: TGTGCCAGCAGGGCAGGGGGCGCATCTAACTATGGCTACACCTTC.